One and the same sample provided the 25 T cell receptor beta chains below, sequenced in a study of tumor-infiltrating lymphocytes in glioblastoma multiforme. TCRB libraries came from RNA via three nested multiplex PCR rounds. TCRdb independently ran MiXCR on the multiplex PCR reads; one entry per CDR3 protein. This sample has some 32,000 distinct CDR3 sequences, with under 70% found just once. Material for sequencing was brain tumor tissue. Receptors were obtained from a male donor with glioblastoma.

Points on this clonotype: A read error may produce the germline difference seen at one junction end. The J gene is TRBJ2-7, the V gene TRBV29-1, with 9 bases aligning to TRBD2. The CDR3 runs 19 residues. Germline CDR1 and CDR2: SQVTM and ANQGSEA. The CDR3 DNA reads as TGCTGCGTTGAAGATCGTAATAAACCTAGGCTAGCGGGAAGGTACGAGCAATACTTC. This encodes CCVEDRNKPRLAGRYEQYF.

This chain links TRBV7-8 with TRBJ2-1, with D hard to call. Per germline, CDR1 SGHVS and CDR2 FQNEAQ. Trimming took 10 bases from V and 8 from J, leaving 15 bases between them. The length of the CDR3 is 12 residues. The CDR3 loop is CAIKPQHDEQFF. The CDR3 DNA sequence: TGTGCCATCAAGCCTCAGCACGATGAGCAGTTCTTC.

Regarding this clonotype: At one boundary the junction diverges from the germline segment, which might be a read error. This sequence joins TRBV20-1 and TRBJ1-1, with unresolved D. The germline gives CDR1 DFQATT, CDR2 SNEGSKA (reference sequence). The CDR3 runs 13 residues. The DNA of the CDR3 is TGCATTGCTAGAGTCGGCAGCATCACTGAAGCTTTCTTT. Protein: CIARVGSITEAFF.

Concerning this clonotype: As the CDR3 is not closed by the conserved phenylalanine or tryptophan, this likely results from a read error. J is TRBJ2-7 and V is TRBV5-1; no reliable D call. This CDR3 contains 15 residues. CDR1 SGHRS and CDR2 YFSETQ come from the germline V gene. Trimming pared 6 bases from V and 0 bases from J, leaving 16 bases between. DNA of the CDR3: TGCGCCAGCAACCCGGTGGCTGTGGGCTCCTACGAGCAGTACTAC. It encodes CASNPVAVGSYEQYY.

In the case of this clonotype: A much larger clone sits a single nucleotide away, making a read error possible. Likely a read error: the CDR3 ends without its conserved phenylalanine or tryptophan. In DNA, the CDR3 is TGTGCCAGCAGACCTGATCAATACGAGCAGTACCTC. It translates to CASRPDQYEQYL. This chain uses TRBV28 with TRBJ2-7; no reliable D call. V was cut by 6 bases and J by 4 bases, with 10 bases left in between. Germline V gene lookup returns CDR1 MDHEN and CDR2 SYDVKM. The length of the CDR3 is 12 residues.

The V and J genes are TRBV7-9 and TRBJ2-7, with a weak D call TRBD2 (6 bases). There are 15 residues in the CDR3. CDR1 and CDR2 from the germline V gene are SEHNR and FQNEAQ (reference sequence). V gave up 0 bases and J gave up 4 bases, with 13 bases separating them. In nucleotides, the CDR3 is TGTGCCAGCAGCTTAGCCCCCGGGACTGCGTACGAGCAGTACTTC. This codes for CASSLAPGTAYEQYF.

This clonotype was counted at least ten times. V usage is TRBV28 and J usage is TRBJ2-2; D gene ambiguous. V gave up 5 bases and J gave up 5 bases, with 12 bases separating them. This CDR3 contains 14 residues. Germline V gene sequence: CDR1 MDHEN, CDR2 SYDVKM. The CDR3 region is CASSQEPLTGELFF. CDR3 nucleotide sequence: TGTGCCAGCAGTCAGGAACCTCTTACCGGGGAGCTGTTTTTT.

As concerns this clonotype: One junction end disagrees with the germline gene, perhaps due to a read error. The CDR3 sequence is CIARVDSNTEAFF. CDR3 DNA: TGCATTGCTAGAGTCGACAGCAACACTGAAGCTTTCTTT. The chain joins TRBV20-1 to TRBJ1-1, with D perhaps TRBD1 (5 bases). Germline V gene data show CDR1 as DFQATT and CDR2 as SNEGSKA (reference sequence). The CDR3 runs to 13 residues.

This clonotype was observed many times. This chain connects TRBV28 to TRBJ1-4; perhaps TRBD1 as D (6 bases). The CDR3 contains 13 residues. The germline V and J ends were trimmed by 6 bases and 6 bases, with 11 bases remaining between them. The V gene's germline CDR1 is MDHEN and CDR2 SYDVKM. The CDR3 here is CASSDRMDEKLFF. CDR3 sequence (DNA): TGTGCCAGCAGCGACAGGATGGATGAAAAACTGTTTTTT.

Of note for this clonotype: A read error may produce the germline difference seen at one junction end. The V call is TRBV6-1, the J call TRBJ2-2; possibly TRBD1 for D (7 bases). The CDR3 loop spans 14 amino acids. The germline V gene encodes CDR1 MNHNS and CDR2 SASEGT. The CDR3 here is CASRRDRLIGELFF. In nucleotides, the CDR3 is TGTGCCAGCAGGCGGGACAGACTCATCGGGGAGCTCTTTTTT.

The chain links TRBV6-1 to TRBJ2-7; the D gene is possibly TRBD2 (5 bases). The CDR3 has 13 residues. Germline lookup yields CDR1 MNHNS and CDR2 SASEGT. Trimming removed 7 bases from V and 0 bases from J, with 10 bases in between. The CDR3 coding sequence is TGTGCCAGCATCGGGGAAACCTCCTACGAGCAGTACTTC. It yields the protein CASIGETSYEQYF.

About this clonotype: A much larger clone is a single base away; this may be a read error. This chain links TRBV30 with TRBJ1-5; D might be TRBD1 (5 bases). CDR3 size: 15 residues. CDR1 is GTSNPN, CDR2 SVGIG, per germline (reference sequence). V lost 2 bases and J lost 4, with 15 bases in between. DNA of the CDR3: TGTGCCTGGAGTAAGGGAGCGGGGGTTAATCAGCCCCAGCATTTT. This codes for CAWSKGAGVNQPQHF.

Worth noting for this clonotype: Compared with germline, one end of the junction differs, possibly owing to a read error. The CDR3, as DNA: TGTGCCAGCAGTTCCAATGGCGGGGGGCCAAATGAAAAACTGTCTTTT. Its protein is CASSSNGGGPNEKLSF. The chain uses TRBV6-5 and TRBJ1-4; maybe TRBD1 (6 bases). In germline, CDR1 is MNHEY, CDR2 SVGAGI. The CDR3 loop spans 16 amino acids.

With regard to this clonotype: At one end the junction does not follow the germline gene, possibly because of a read error. DNA for the CDR3: TGTGCCAGCAGCCCGACCGGGTCTGGAAACACCTTATATTTT. Encoded protein: CASSPTGSGNTLYF. V and J are TRBV14 and TRBJ1-3; D is ambiguous. The CDR3 runs 14 residues. Germline V CDR1 and CDR2: SGHDN, FVKESK.

As regards this clonotype: A much larger clone differs from this one at a single base, so this may be a read error. V is TRBV20-1 and J is TRBJ1-1; 9 nucleotides align to TRBD1. The germline V gene has CDR1 DFQATT and CDR2 SNEGSKA (reference sequence). The CDR3 is 15 residues long. The chain's CDR3 is CSSSLYTGGGGEAFF. CDR3 bases: TGCAGTTCTAGTCTCTATACAGGGGGCGGTGGTGAAGCTTTCTTT.

Comment on this clonotype: An end of the junction does not agree with germline; a read error may underlie this. The chain recombines TRBV29-1 with TRBJ1-6; 7 bases align to TRBD1. The CDR3 length is 13 residues. From germline, CDR1 is SQVTM and CDR2 ANQGSEA. CDR3 sequence: CGVSRDRESPLHF. Here the CDR3 DNA reads TGCGGCGTTTCCAGGGACAGAGAGTCACCCCTCCACTTT.

This clonotype was counted many times. The CDR3, as DNA: TGCGCCAGCAGCTTGTGGGCGGTGAACACCGGGGAGCTGTTTTTT. Residues: CASSLWAVNTGELFF. The chain uses TRBV5-1 and TRBJ2-2; D remains unclear. V gave up 1 base and J gave up 1 base, with 8 bases separating them. In germline, CDR1 is SGHRS, CDR2 YFSETQ. The CDR3 sequence is 15 residues long.

The rearrangement uses TRBV29-1 and TRBJ2-2; TRBD2 aligns across 7 bases. This CDR3 spans 15 amino acids. The germline CDR1 and CDR2 sequences are SQVTM and ANQGSEA. The J segment lost 5 bases and the V segment lost 5 bases, leaving 11 bases of the junction unmatched. CDR3 sequence: CSVPRGGKFTGELFF. The CDR3 region has the DNA TGCAGCGTTCCTCGCGGGGGAAAATTTACCGGGGAGCTGTTTTTT.

There are many counts of this clonotype. V gene TRBV6-1 combines with J gene TRBJ1-2; D unresolved. V dropped 1 base and J dropped 4 bases, with 10 bases sitting between them. The V gene's germline CDR1 is MNHNS and CDR2 SASEGT. The CDR3 totals 14 residues. CDR3 protein: CASSEEGESYGYTF. The CDR3 nucleotides are TGTGCCAGCAGTGAAGAGGGAGAGTCCTATGGCTACACCTTC.

Note on this clonotype: A much larger clone differs from this one at a single base, so this may be a read error. The gene calls are TRBV7-8 and TRBJ1-4; TRBD1 matches at 10 bases. Germline-derived CDR1 and CDR2 are SGHVS and FQNEAQ. Trimming at V came to 6 bases and at J to 8 bases, leaving 18 bases not matched to a gene. The length of the CDR3 is 18 residues. The CDR3 DNA sequence: TGTGCCAGCAGTTCTAATCCATCCACCGGGACAGGGGACGAAAAACTGTTTTTT. It specifies CASSSNPSTGTGDEKLFF.

This clonotype was seen at least ten times. The chain is built from TRBV6-6 and TRBJ1-4; 7 bases are a match to TRBD1. Germline V lookup: CDR1 MNHNY, CDR2 SVGAGI (reference sequence). CDR3 length: 14 residues. V was clipped by 6 bases and J by 5 bases; unmatched bases: 6. The DNA of the CDR3 is TGTGCCAGCAGATTGGACAGGCTCAATGAAAAACTGTTTTTT. This codes for CASRLDRLNEKLFF.

In the case of this clonotype: A read error may account for a junction end that differs from germline. The chain joins TRBV29-1 to TRBJ1-2, with TRBD1 identical over 8 bases. CDR1 SQVTM and CDR2 ANQGSEA come from the germline V gene. The CDR3 runs to 12 residues. CDR3 bases: TGCAGCGACGAACAGGGGGGATTTGGCTACACATTC. Residues: CSDEQGGFGYTF.

The chain couples TRBV11-2 to TRBJ2-7, with D possibly TRBD1 on 5 matching bases. V dropped 1 base and J dropped 5 bases, with 12 bases sitting between them. The CDR3 is 14 amino acids. The germline V gene encodes CDR1 SGHAT and CDR2 FQNNGV. In nucleotides, the CDR3 is TGTGCCAGCAGCTTAGGGGTAGGGGTCGACGAGCAGTACTTC. This encodes CASSLGVGVDEQYF.

In its sample, this clonotype was seen a few times. This chain joins TRBV24-1 and TRBJ1-4; D is undetermined. This CDR3 has 12 residues. Germline V gives CDR1 KGHDR, CDR2 SFDVKD. The V end lost 1 base, the J end lost 10 bases, and 6 bases lay between the germline ends. The CDR3 sequence: CATSDFDVKLFF. DNA of the CDR3: TGTGCCACCAGTGATTTTGACGTAAAACTGTTTTTT.

With regard to this clonotype: Without the conserved terminal phenylalanine or tryptophan, this CDR3 likely stems from a read error. The V gene is TRBV20-1, the J gene TRBJ2-7, with D possibly being TRBD2 (5 bases). Germline V CDR1 and CDR2: DFQATT, SNEGSKA (reference sequence). This CDR3 is 14 amino acids long. Here the CDR3 DNA reads TGCAGTACTAGTATTGAAGGATTTGGCTACGAGCAGTACTTA. Protein product: CSTSIEGFGYEQYL.